This note documents a single T cell receptor beta chain sequence. Its binding antigen is unknown. The sample holds no much larger clone one base away, and base qualities are not on file. This record belongs to a study of human T cells and chemical hapten exposure (dated by TCRdb to 2020 to 2023). Some background on the complete study: For sensitization, 2% DPC in acetone was applied to a roughly 2 cm by roughly 2 cm area of upper inner arm skin. Patch testing was performed on the upper back with Finn chambers containing 0.01% DPC, and the patch tests were scored after 6 days according to International Contact Dermatitis Research Group standards. Patient blood was sampled pre-sensitization (week 0) and at 2, 6 and about 24 weeks after DPC sensitization. Most of the patients in the cohort were female, and the cohort covered alopecia areata with under or over 50% scalp involvement, alopecia totalis and alopecia universalis. Peripheral blood TCR repertoire changes were tracked in vivo in alopecia patients during primary and secondary sensitization to the hapten diphenylcyclopropenone (DPC). Libraries were combined into a pool for sequencing, and differences in TCR yield between samples came mainly from small differences in library volumes within the pool. Throughout the study period of around 24 weeks, patients also received therapeutic DPC doses to the scalp every week. For TCR sequencing, blood came from over 25 alopecia patients at anywhere from one to four time points (pre-sensitization, 2, 6 and 24 weeks). Here is what the overall study found, with its caveats: Patch test score was positively correlated with the number of PT1 expanded TCRs, with significance at thresholds 8, 16 and 32 but not at 4. After repeated subsampling, changes were observed in the strength of the expansion versus patch-test correlation and in the threshold at which the correlation became significant. Expanded TCRs formed significantly more large CDR3 similarity clusters than pre-sensitization or healthy control sets, consistent with antigen-driven responses. DPC sensitization did not change the number of TCRs with a frequency above 1 in 1000, and there was no evidence of changes in global repertoire structure. All patients had alopecia, a presumed autoimmune disease, so their immune response might differ from that of healthy individuals.

The meaning of the sample's time point label: patch test 1, 2 weeks after DPC sensitization. In light of the paper, this sample's treatment or condition label describes: therapeutic diphenylcyclopropenone sensitization with weekly scalp DPC. Blood at each patch-test visit was drawn before the patch test was applied. Patients were considered eligible if aged 18 to 70, diagnosed with alopecia and deemed suitable for DPC therapy, and patients were excluded if pregnant. Unfractionated whole blood was collected in Tempus Blood RNA tubes, and total RNA was extracted from that blood. The method behind the library was RACE. Sequencing instrument: NextSeq 500. During library preparation, unique molecular identifiers were attached to individual cDNA molecules so that TCRs could be counted quantitatively and reproducibly. Each blood RNA sample was used to sequence both TCR alpha and TCR beta chains. The original pipeline was this. Samples had a median of around 92,000 TCRs, with a range from about 20,000 to 690,600. V, J and CDR3 annotation of the TCR reads was carried out using the Decombinator software suite. Every sample was subsampled to the same number of TCRs (28,000) for the PS versus PT1 abundance plots. Expanded TCRs were defined as absent before sensitization and observed at least eight times at the 2-week time point. TCRdb applied fastp at Q25 and MiXCR to the public reads, then kept only in-frame beta chains. Under each unique CDR3 protein, matching rows form one entry showing the most common genes and DNA. These V and J calls are TCRdb output, not the study's own analysis. The sample table holds some 91,000 distinct CDR3 sequences, of which around 12% were seen once. The top ten clonotypes cover approximately 2% of the sample.

V sheds 3 bases and J sheds 4 bases, leaving 15 bases between their ends. Counted from cysteine to phenylalanine, this CDR3 has 15 amino acids. Only the CDR3 part of the read is kept: 45 bases, read in frame from the first base. Via the germline V gene (reference sequence), CDR1 is SEHNR and CDR2 FQNEAQ. Sequencing used whole blood, obtained in connection with sensitization to the hapten diphenylcyclopropenone (DPC). This TCR was recovered from a woman aged 35 to 49 with alopecia areata. Some clones in this sample may be carry-over from other donors' samples. The chain couples TRBV7-9 to TRBJ1-2; tentative D gene TRBD1, with 5 bases matching. The CDR3: CASSFGDGGSYGYTF. The DNA sequence reads TGTGCCAGCAGCTTTGGAGACGGGGGATCCTATGGCTACACCTTC.